This T cell receptor beta chain was identified during a study of shared clonotypes between healthy human individuals. Study in general: Donors, aged 18 to 49, were a couple of women and three men. Per donor, CD8 memory used one plate, CD8 naive used two, CD4 memory used three and CD4 naive used three. Study observations and caveats: Compared with memory subsets, naive subsets generally had larger estimated richness.

A remark on this clone: What it recognizes is unknown.

The V and J ends lost 0 bases and 2 bases respectively, with 11 bases between them. The germline V gene has CDR1 MNHNY and CDR2 SVGAGI (reference sequence). The CDR3 runs to 15 residues. The assay ran at deep level. Generated by immunoSEQ multiplex PCR, the TCRdb table keeps only in-frame clones and is missing some. This table holds some 2,100,000 clones, approximately 94% found once. Naive-designated CD8 cells lacked CD45RO, were positively enriched for CCR7, and omitted terminally differentiated effector memory CD45RA+ cells. Sequencing input: naive CD8+ T cells from PBMCs. The source of this sequence is a man between 18 and 29 years old in good health. Some clones in this sample may be carry-over from other donors' samples. This rearrangement joins TRBV6-6 to TRBJ2-7, with D possibly matching TRBD1 (7 bases). The CDR3 spells CASSYSEGAPYEQYF. The CDR3 region has the DNA TGTGCCAGCAGTTACTCGGAGGGGGCCCCCTACGAGCAGTACTTC.